Below, 2 T cell receptor beta chains from the same sample are listed, as sequenced in a study of T cell responses to AZD1222 COVID-19 vaccine. Sequenced by immunoSEQ multiplex PCR; TCRdb stores in-frame clones only, minus some. Altogether approximately 110,000 clones are present, around 90% being singletons, with the ten largest covering more than 10%. Sequenced here: peripheral blood, sampled on day 0 of MenACWY control vaccination. The receptors stem from an adult in good health.

The chain combines TRBV5-6 with TRBJ1-1; D unclear. V dropped 0 bases and J dropped 2 bases, with 5 bases sitting between them. Germline assignment: CDR1 SGHDT and CDR2 YYEEEE. The CDR3 length is 13 residues. As DNA, the CDR3 is TGTGCCAGCAGCTTGGGGGGAAACACTGAAGCTTTCTTT. This encodes CASSLGGNTEAFF.

This clone was picked up a small number of times. This rearrangement joins TRBV5-1 to TRBJ1-4, with 7 bases identical to TRBD1. Trimming took 4 bases from V and 7 from J; bases not matched to a gene: 10. This CDR3 is built from 15 residues. Germline V gene lookup returns CDR1 SGHRS and CDR2 YFSETQ. CDR3 DNA: TGCGCCAGCAGCCTCGTGGACTGGGACAGTGAAAAACTGTTTTTT. Translated: CASSLVDWDSEKLFF.